These 21 T cell receptor beta chains were sequenced from one sample in a study of T-cell reconstitution after alpha-beta-depleted transplantation in children. Unique molecular identifiers were used in preparing the TCRbeta library. Using its own MiXCR run on the PCR reads, TCRdb lists one record per CDR3 protein. The profile covers around 200,000 distinct CDR3 sequences, with under 8.5% appearing a single time and 35% taken by the ten largest. The sample here was PBMCs, mostly from graft donor cells, taken 360 days after TCRalphabeta/CD19-depleted stem cell transplant. The receptors originated from a male patient aged 2 to 9 who had a stem cell transplant for acute myeloid leukemia, so the T cells may come from the graft donor.

This clonotype was counted many times. J is TRBJ2-1 and V is TRBV9; 10 bases agree with TRBD1. The CDR3 has 15 residues. From germline, CDR1 is SGDLS and CDR2 YYNGEE. The J segment lost 7 bases and the V segment lost 4 bases, leaving 8 bases of the junction unmatched. The CDR3 bases are TGTGCCAGCAGCAAGGGGGACAGGGGTAGGAATGAGCAGTTCTTC. It is translated as CASSKGDRGRNEQFF.

This chain joins TRBV5-1 and TRBJ1-1, with D possibly being TRBD1 (6 bases). Germline V lookup: CDR1 SGHRS, CDR2 YFSETQ. The CDR3 extends over 19 amino acids. V dropped 0 bases and J dropped 1 base, with 22 bases sitting between them. The CDR3 loop reads CASSLASGGRLWQNTEAFF. In nucleotides, the CDR3 is TGCGCCAGCAGCTTGGCCAGCGGGGGGCGCTTGTGGCAGAACACTGAAGCTTTCTTT.

The chain carries TRBV6-1 and TRBJ2-4; weak D call: TRBD2 (6 bases). CDR1 and CDR2 from the germline V gene are MNHNS and SASEGT. Trimming pared 6 bases from V and 0 bases from J, leaving 21 bases between. The CDR3 sequence is 18 residues long. The CDR3 loop reads CASRVELGDSLAKNIQYF. Written as DNA, the CDR3 is TGTGCCAGCAGGGTTGAACTAGGGGACTCACTAGCCAAAAACATTCAGTACTTC.

This clonotype has more than one count but fewer than ten. The J gene is TRBJ1-5, the V gene TRBV6-5; 7 bases agree with TRBD1. The CDR3 has 15 residues. Germline CDR1 is MNHEY and CDR2 is SVGAGI. V shed 5 bases, J shed 1 base, and the junction held 5 bases outside the gene matches. CDR3 region: CASSPTGMSNQPQHF. For the CDR3, the DNA is TGTGCCAGCAGTCCGACAGGGATGAGCAATCAGCCCCAGCATTTT.

The V gene is TRBV7-3, the J gene TRBJ2-2, with 8 bases matching TRBD1. Trimming removed 5 bases from V and 0 bases from J; junction bases left unmatched: 2. Germline CDR1 SGHTA, CDR2 FQGTGA. This CDR3 is built from 15 residues. The CDR3 region is CASSPDRANTGELFF. The CDR3 DNA sequence: TGTGCCAGCAGCCCGGACAGGGCGAACACCGGGGAGCTGTTTTTT. The full variable domain, completed using reference TRBV7-3 and TRBJ2-2, is GAGVSQTPSNKVTEKGKYVELRCDPISGHTALYWYRQSLGQGPEFLIYFQGTGAADDSGLPNDRFFAVRPEGSVSTLKIQRTERGDSAVYLCASSPDRANTGELFFGEGSRLTVL.

V and J are TRBV7-3 and TRBJ2-5; TRBD2 agrees at 8 bases. Trimming at V came to 2 bases and at J to 1 base, leaving 6 bases not matched to a gene. Germline-derived CDR1 and CDR2 are SGHTA and FQGTGA. CDR3 size: 16 residues. CDR3 protein: CASSLFGGGIQETQYF. CDR3 DNA sequence: TGTGCCAGCAGCTTATTCGGGGGGGGCATCCAAGAGACCCAGTACTTC.

J is TRBJ2-7 and V is TRBV7-9; tentatively, D is TRBD1 (5 bases). The germline V and J ends were trimmed by 5 bases and 2 bases, with 13 bases remaining between them. Germline V gives CDR1 SEHNR, CDR2 FQNEAQ (reference sequence). CDR3 length: 14 residues. Here the CDR3 reads CASSPKGVTYEQYF. The CDR3 bases are TGTGCCAGCAGCCCTAAAGGGGTAACCTACGAGCAGTACTTC.

The chain joins TRBV28 to TRBJ1-1; TRBD1 might be the D (6 bases). The ends were cut back, 7 bases at V and 0 bases at J, with 15 bases in the middle. This CDR3 is 15 amino acids long. Germline V gene data show CDR1 as MDHEN and CDR2 as SYDVKM. The CDR3 sequence is CASNPDRPLNTEAFF. CDR3 bases: TGTGCCAGCAATCCGGACAGACCTCTGAACACTGAAGCTTTCTTT.

The chain combines TRBV9 with TRBJ2-7; D is uncertain. This CDR3 contains 13 residues. The germline V gene has CDR1 SGDLS and CDR2 YYNGEE. Trimming cost V 0 bases and J 7 bases, with 11 bases left between them. In DNA, the CDR3 is TGTGCCAGCAGCGTAGACCCCCCCGGAGAGCAGTACTTC. It yields the protein CASSVDPPGEQYF.

This clonotype was recorded at least ten times. The chain has TRBV9 and TRBJ2-5; 7 bases agree with TRBD2. The V gene end was trimmed by 0 bases and the J gene end by 1 base; junction bases not matched to a gene: 12. CDR1 and CDR2 (germline): SGDLS, YYNGEE. The CDR3 sequence is 18 residues long. The CDR3 DNA is TGTGCCAGCAGCGTAGCCCCCGGCGGGAGATCGACCCAAGAGACCCAGTACTTC. This sequence encodes CASSVAPGGRSTQETQYF.

This clonotype was counted ten times or more. This chain connects TRBV5-1 to TRBJ2-7; 9 bases are a match to TRBD2. This CDR3 contains 17 residues. The germline CDR1 and CDR2 sequences are SGHRS and YFSETQ. After removal of 1 base from V and 1 base from J, the junction contained 9 bases not matched to a gene. Written as DNA, the CDR3 is TGCGCCAGCAGCTTGCCTCTTAGCGGGAGTAGATCCTACGAGCAGTACTTC. Amino acids: CASSLPLSGSRSYEQYF. Full variable domain (missing parts from reference TRBV5-1 and TRBJ2-7): KAGVTQTPRYLIKTRGQQVTLSCSPISGHRSVSWYQQTPGQGLQFLFEYFSETQRNKGNFPGRFSGRQFSNSRSEMNVSTLELGDSALYLCASSLPLSGSRSYEQYFGPGTRLTVT.

This clonotype has only a few counts. The gene calls are TRBV12-3 or TRBV12-4 and TRBJ2-7; no clear D gene. V lost 3 bases and J 0 bases, leaving 9 bases between the germline ends. The CDR3 length is 14 residues. CDR3 nucleotide sequence: TGTGCCAGCAGTTTGGCCCCAAACTCCTACGAGCAGTACTTC. This translates into CASSLAPNSYEQYF.

The V call is TRBV5-1, the J call TRBJ1-1, with 11 bases matching TRBD1. The V segment lost 7 bases and the J segment 2 bases; nucleotides outside the gene matches: 10. The CDR3 covers 16 residues. CDR1 is SGHRS, CDR2 YFSETQ, per germline. The DNA for the CDR3 is TGCGCCAGCCGACAGGGACAGGGGGTCGGAAACACTGAAGCTTTCTTT. Protein sequence: CASRQGQGVGNTEAFF.

The chain carries TRBV6-2 or TRBV6-3 and TRBJ2-3; D is tentatively TRBD1 or TRBD2 (11 bases each). This CDR3 region has 23 residues. Germline-derived CDR1 and CDR2 are MNHEY and SVGEGT. Deletions cut 4 bases from V and 0 bases from J, with 35 bases between. The CDR3 DNA follows: TGTGCCAGCAGTTGGGGACAGGGGGGAAATAGCGGGAGGGCCCTAGCTAGCACAGATACGCAGTATTTT. This encodes CASSWGQGGNSGRALASTDTQYF.

This clonotype was counted at least ten times. The rearrangement links TRBV4-3 to TRBJ2-1; D is possibly TRBD2 (6 bases). CDR1 is LGHNA, CDR2 YSLEER, per germline. This CDR3 comprises 12 residues. The germline V and J ends were trimmed by 4 bases and 10 bases, with 11 bases remaining between them. The chain's CDR3 is CASSPAGREQFF. The CDR3 DNA follows: TGCGCCAGCAGCCCCGCGGGAAGGGAGCAGTTCTTC.

The chain combines TRBV10-3 with TRBJ2-2, with D unclear. Per germline, CDR1 ENHRY and CDR2 SYGVKD. V was clipped by 8 bases and J by 5 bases, with 15 bases between them. The CDR3 length is 14 residues. CDR3 nucleotide sequence: TGTGCCATCGGCCGGTTAAGGCGGACCGGGGAGCTGTTTTTT. Protein sequence: CAIGRLRRTGELFF.

This sequence joins TRBV30 and TRBJ2-3, with unresolved D. The CDR3 extends over 13 amino acids. Trimming cost V 6 bases and J 6 bases, with 16 bases left between them. The germline V gene has CDR1 GTSNPN and CDR2 SVGIG (reference sequence). In nucleotides, the CDR3 is TGTGCCTGTCGCACGACGCCTCGGGATACGCAGTATTTT. This translates into CACRTTPRDTQYF.

The chain recombines TRBV18 with TRBJ2-3; D is undetermined. Germline CDR1 reads KGHSH; CDR2 reads LQKENI. This CDR3 is 14 amino acids long. Trimming stripped 1 base from V and 1 base from J, with 6 bases between. The CDR3 DNA reads TGTGCCAGCTCACCACTCGAGGGCACAGATACGCAGTATTTT. Amino acid sequence: CASSPLEGTDTQYF.

This clonotype was seen a handful of times. J is TRBJ1-2 and V is TRBV20-1; D gene ambiguous. The germline CDR1 and CDR2 sequences are DFQATT and SNEGSKA (reference sequence). CDR3 size: 10 residues. Trimming left V 3 bases short and J 7 bases short, with 6 bases between. The CDR3 DNA reads TGCAGTGCTAGGGACTCTGGCTACACCTTC. Protein: CSARDSGYTF.

The CDR3 loop is CASSKVEGRETQYF. Written as DNA, the CDR3 is TGTGCCAGCTCAAAGGTCGAGGGGAGAGAGACCCAGTACTTC. The chain combines TRBV18 with TRBJ2-5; tentatively, D is TRBD1 or TRBD2 (5 bases each). The CDR3 has 14 residues. Germline assignment: CDR1 KGHSH and CDR2 LQKENI. V was trimmed by 5 bases and J by 4 bases, leaving 14 bases between them.

The chain links TRBV20-1 to TRBJ2-7; 16 bases agree with TRBD2. Per germline, CDR1 DFQATT and CDR2 SNEGSKA (reference sequence). The junction had 4 bases not matched to a gene; V was cut back by 5 bases and J by 3 bases. The CDR3 has 15 residues. The DNA for the CDR3 is TGCAGTGCTTCCGGGACTAGCGGGAGGGGCTACGAGCAGTACTTC. This gives the protein CSASGTSGRGYEQYF.